The T cell receptor (beta chain) under discussion was sequenced for a study of cytomegalovirus exposure and HLA in healthy donors. The CDR3 is made up of 15 amino acids. Trimming cost V 3 bases and J 4 bases, with 12 bases left between them. CDR1 SGHVS and CDR2 FQNEAQ come from the germline V gene. Primers: 60 Vbeta forward and 13 Jbeta reverse. This table comes from immunoSEQ multiplex PCR, and its TCRdb copy is limited to in-frame clones, with some not included. The data contain about 120,000 clones, 82% of them seen just once; the ten biggest clones take up around 1.5%. A single count supports this clone.

The sample taken for sequencing was PBMCs. The origin of this receptor is a woman aged 18-35 years in good health and CMV-seronegative. The genes are TRBV7-8 and TRBJ2-2; TRBD2 is a possible D gene (6 bases). The CDR3 region is CASSFSTGVTGELFF. CDR3 nucleotide sequence: TGTGCCAGCAGCTTCTCCACGGGGGTCACCGGGGAGCTGTTTTTT.